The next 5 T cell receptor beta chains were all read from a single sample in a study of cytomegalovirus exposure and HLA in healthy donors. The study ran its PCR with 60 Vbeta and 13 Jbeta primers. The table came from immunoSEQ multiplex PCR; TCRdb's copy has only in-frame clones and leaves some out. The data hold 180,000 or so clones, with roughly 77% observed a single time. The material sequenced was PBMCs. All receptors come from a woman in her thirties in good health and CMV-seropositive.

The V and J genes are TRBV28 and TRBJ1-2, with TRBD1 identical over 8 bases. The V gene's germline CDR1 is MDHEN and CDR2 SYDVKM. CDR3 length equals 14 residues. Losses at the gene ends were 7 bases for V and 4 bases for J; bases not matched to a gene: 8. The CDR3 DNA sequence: TGTGCCAGCACCGCAGGGGGCGTAAGCTATGGCTACACCTTC. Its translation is CASTAGGVSYGYTF.

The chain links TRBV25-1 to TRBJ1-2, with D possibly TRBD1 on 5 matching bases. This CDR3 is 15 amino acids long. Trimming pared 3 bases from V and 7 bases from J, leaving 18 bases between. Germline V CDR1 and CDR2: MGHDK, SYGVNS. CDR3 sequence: CASSEQGARAGGYTF. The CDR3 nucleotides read TGTGCCAGCAGTGAGCAAGGGGCCAGGGCTGGTGGCTACACCTTC.

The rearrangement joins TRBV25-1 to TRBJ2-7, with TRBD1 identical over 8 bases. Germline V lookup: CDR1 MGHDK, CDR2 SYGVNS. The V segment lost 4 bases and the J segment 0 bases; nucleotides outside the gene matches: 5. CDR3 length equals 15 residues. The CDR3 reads CASSGRTGPSYEQYF. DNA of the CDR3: TGTGCCAGCAGTGGAAGGACAGGGCCCTCCTACGAGCAGTACTTC.

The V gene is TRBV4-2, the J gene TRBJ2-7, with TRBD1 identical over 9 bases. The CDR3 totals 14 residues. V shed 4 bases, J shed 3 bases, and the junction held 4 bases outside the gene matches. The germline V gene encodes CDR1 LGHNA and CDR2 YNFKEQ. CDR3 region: CASSRTGVSYEQYF. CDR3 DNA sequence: TGTGCCAGCAGCCGGACAGGGGTTAGCTACGAGCAGTACTTC.

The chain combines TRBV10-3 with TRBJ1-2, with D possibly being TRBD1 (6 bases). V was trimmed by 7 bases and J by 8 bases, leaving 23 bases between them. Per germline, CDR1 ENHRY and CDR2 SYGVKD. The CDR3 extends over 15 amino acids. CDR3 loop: CAIKGIDRIESGYTF. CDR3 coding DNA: TGTGCCATCAAGGGGATCGACAGGATCGAATCAGGCTACACCTTC.